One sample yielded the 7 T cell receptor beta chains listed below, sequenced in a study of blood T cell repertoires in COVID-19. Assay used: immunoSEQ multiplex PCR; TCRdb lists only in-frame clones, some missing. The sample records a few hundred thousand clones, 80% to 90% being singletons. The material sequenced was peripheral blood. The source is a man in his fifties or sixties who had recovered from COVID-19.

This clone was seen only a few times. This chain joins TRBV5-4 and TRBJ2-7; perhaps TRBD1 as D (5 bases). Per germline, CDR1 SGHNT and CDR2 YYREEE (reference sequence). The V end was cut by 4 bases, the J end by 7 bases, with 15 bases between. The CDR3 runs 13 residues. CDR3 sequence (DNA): TGTGCCAGCAGCGCCGACAGTAAGGGTGAGCAGTACTTC. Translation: CASSADSKGEQYF.

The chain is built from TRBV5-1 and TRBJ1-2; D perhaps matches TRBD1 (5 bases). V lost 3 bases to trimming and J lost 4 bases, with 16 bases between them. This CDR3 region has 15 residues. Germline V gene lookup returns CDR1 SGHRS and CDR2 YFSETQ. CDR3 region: CASSSGGWGTYGYTF. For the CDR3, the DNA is TGCGCCAGCAGCTCCGGGGGATGGGGAACCTATGGCTACACCTTC.

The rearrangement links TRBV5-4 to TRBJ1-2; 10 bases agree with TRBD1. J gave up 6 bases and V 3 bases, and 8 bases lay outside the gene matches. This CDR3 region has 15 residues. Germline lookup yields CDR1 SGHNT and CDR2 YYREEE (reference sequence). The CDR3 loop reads CASSSARQGADGYTF. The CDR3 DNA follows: TGTGCCAGCAGCTCCGCCCGACAGGGGGCGGATGGCTACACCTTC.

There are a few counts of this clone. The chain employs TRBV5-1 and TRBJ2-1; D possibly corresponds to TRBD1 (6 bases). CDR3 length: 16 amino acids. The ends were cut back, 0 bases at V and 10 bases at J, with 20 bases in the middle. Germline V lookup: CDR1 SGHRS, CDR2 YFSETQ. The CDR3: CASSLDSGLSTGEQFF. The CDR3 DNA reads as TGCGCCAGCAGCTTGGATTCCGGGCTCTCTACAGGGGAGCAGTTCTTC.

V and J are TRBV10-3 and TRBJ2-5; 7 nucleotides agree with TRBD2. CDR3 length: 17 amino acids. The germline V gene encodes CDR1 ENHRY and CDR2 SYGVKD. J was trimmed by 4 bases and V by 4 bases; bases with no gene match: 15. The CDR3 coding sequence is TGTGCCATCAGTGGGGACCCCGGGACGCCGGGGGGAGAGACCCAGTACTTC. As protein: CAISGDPGTPGGETQYF.

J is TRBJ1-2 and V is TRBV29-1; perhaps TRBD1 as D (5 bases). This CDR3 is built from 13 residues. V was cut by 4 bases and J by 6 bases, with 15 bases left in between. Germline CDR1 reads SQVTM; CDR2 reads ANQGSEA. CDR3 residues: CSVAGFRSNGYTF. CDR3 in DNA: TGCAGCGTTGCAGGGTTTAGGAGTAATGGCTACACCTTC.

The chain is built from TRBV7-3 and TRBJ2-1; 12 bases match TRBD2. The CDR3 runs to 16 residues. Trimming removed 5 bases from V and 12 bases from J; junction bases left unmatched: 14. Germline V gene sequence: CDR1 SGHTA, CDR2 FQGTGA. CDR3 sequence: CASSPAGTSGSPLQFF. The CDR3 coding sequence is TGTGCCAGCAGCCCCGCCGGGACTAGCGGGTCCCCCCTGCAGTTCTTC.